The clone carrying this T cell receptor (beta chain) came up a few times. Its antigen is unidentified. The sample comes from a study of response to subunit inactivated influenza vaccine. The germline gives CDR1 SEHNR, CDR2 FQNEAQ (reference sequence). V shed 1 base and J shed 4 bases, with 8 bases lying between them. The CDR3 has 13 amino acids. TCRdb reprocessed the RT-PCR reads via MiXCR and lists one record per CDR3 protein. Here the sample spans 400,000 to 550,000 distinct CDR3 sequences, 25% being singletons. Notes on the study in general: With each seasonal influenza vaccination, the authors suggested, few new T cells are recruited.

The specimen was CD4+ T cells sorted from PBMCs, collected approximately 5 days after vaccination. This TCR came from a man over 45 who received an inactivated influenza vaccine. The chain employs TRBV7-9 and TRBJ2-7, with no clear D. In DNA, the CDR3 is TGTGCCAGCAGCTTAGAAAAAGGATACGAGCAGTACTTC. Residues: CASSLEKGYEQYF.